Listed below are T cell receptor beta chains from one sample, sequenced in a study of T cell repertoires in cytomegalovirus infection. TCRdb re-analysed the reads in MiXCR, keeping a single row per CDR3 protein. This repertoire shows 200,000 to 300,000 distinct CDR3 sequences, around 8.7% found once; its top ten account for approximately 15%. Sequencing was done on a sample of PBMCs. Receptors originate from a human donor in good health (CMV status not recorded). Some clones in this sample may be carry-over from other donors' samples. Both conserved end residues are part of each CDR3. Fields, in order: clone size, D gene, J gene, V gene, CDR3 DNA, CDR3 protein. A D gene is named only where the DNA matches it firmly. The size field is filled for only some rows; it gives once, few, many or a size class.

>few|TRBD1|TRBJ1-5|TRBV28
TGTGCCAGCAGTTACGGGACCGGGACAGTGATTCTGGTTCAGCCCCAGCATTTT
CASSYGTGTVILVQPQHF
>many|TRBD1|TRBJ2-7|TRBV7-6
TGTGCCAGCAGCTTAGCGGGGACAGGAGGCTCCTACGAGCAGTACTTC
CASSLAGTGGSYEQYF
>-|-|TRBJ2-1|TRBV5-1
TGCGCCAGCAGCTTATCGTCGAGAAATGAGCAGTTCTTC
CASSLSSRNEQFF
>few|-|TRBJ1-1|TRBV7-2
TGTGCCAGCAGCTTTTCTCGGGTGCGGGGCACTGAAGCTTTCTTT
CASSFSRVRGTEAFF
>many|TRBD2|TRBJ2-1|TRBV7-9
TGTGCCAGCAGCCCTCCCCAAGGGACTAGCTCCTACAATGAGCAGTTCTTC
CASSPPQGTSSYNEQFF
>few|-|TRBJ2-3|TRBV5-6
TGTGCCAGCAGCTCTGGAGGAGGTCATACGCAGTATTTT
CASSSGGGHTQYF
>few|TRBD1|TRBJ2-1|TRBV19
TGTGCCAGCATCAGGGGGCAGGGGTCGAATGAGCAGTTCTTC
CASIRGQGSNEQFF
>many|-|TRBJ1-2|TRBV20-1
TGCAGTGCTAGACCCCCCATCGGGGGGGAAGCTAACTATGGCTACACCTTC
CSARPPIGGEANYGYTF
>many|-|TRBJ2-2|TRBV19
TGTGCCGCAGGGGCGCTTAGCACCGGGGAGCTGTTTTTT
CAAGALSTGELFF
>many|-|TRBJ2-2|TRBV7-2
TGTGCCAGCAGATTAGGGGGACTTTCCACCGGGGAGCTGTTTTTT
CASRLGGLSTGELFF
>-|-|TRBJ2-7|TRBV20-1
TGCAGTGCTAGAGATCCGGGAGAGTCCTACGAGCAGTACTTC
CSARDPGESYEQYF
>many|TRBD2|TRBJ2-1|TRBV5-1
TGCGCCAGCAGCAAGTGGGGGGGGTCCAGCTCCTACAATGAGCAGTTCTTC
CASSKWGGSSSYNEQFF
>-|-|TRBJ1-2|TRBV20-1
TGCAGTGCTGACGGGGAGGGGGGCTATGGCTACACCTTC
CSADGEGGYGYTF
>many|-|TRBJ1-3|TRBV11-2
TGTGCCAGCAGCGTTACCTCTGGAAACACCATATATTTT
CASSVTSGNTIYF
>many|TRBD1|TRBJ2-1|TRBV7-2
TGTGCCAGCAGCTACGACAGGGGCTCCTACAATGAGCAGTTCTTC
CASSYDRGSYNEQFF
>many|-|TRBJ1-5|TRBV7-2
TGTGCCAGCAGCTTAGATCCAGGGCCAAATCAGCCCCAGCATTTT
CASSLDPGPNQPQHF